A selection of T cell receptor beta chains follows, all from one sample in a study of blood T cell repertoires in COVID-19. TCRdb's copy holds only in-frame clones and misses some; the assay was immunoSEQ multiplex PCR. The sample consists of just under 100,000 clones, 86% of them appearing once. Sample: peripheral blood. These receptors came from a woman aged 55-70 years in a cohort sampled during active or convalescent COVID-19. Both conserved end residues are trimmed from each CDR3. The order of the fields is CDR3 protein, clone size, J gene, V gene. A row's size may be missing; if present it is once, few, many or a size class.

SVDEDGYT | NA | TRBJ1-2 | TRBV29-1
ASSPLLVGTALGNYGYT | NA | TRBJ1-2 | TRBV5-1
ASRLAGASSVEQF | NA | TRBJ2-1 | TRBV2
ASWGHSSYEQY | NA | TRBJ2-7 | TRBV6-5
ASSYSGGYGYT | NA | TRBJ1-2 | TRBV6-5
ASSAPGQGSYEQY | NA | TRBJ2-7 | TRBV7-2
ASRQGNGQPQH | NA | TRBJ1-5 | TRBV2
ASSPTVNEKLF | NA | TRBJ1-4 | TRBV18
ASRKTGDYGYT | NA | TRBJ1-2 | TRBV6-5
ATSVNDRLADTQY | NA | TRBJ2-3 | TRBV24-1
AMAEGVSSYNEQF | NA | TRBJ2-1 | TRBV10-3
ASSLEGRAERDTQY | NA | TRBJ2-3 | TRBV7-6
ASSPLPDSNYGYT | NA | TRBJ1-2 | TRBV3-1/TRBV3-2
ASSQDGTGGRTEAF | NA | TRBJ1-1 | TRBV3-1/TRBV3-2
ASSLAGGVTQY | NA | TRBJ2-3 | TRBV7-3
ASSQGATEQY | NA | TRBJ2-7 | TRBV18
AISPSGGSYNEQF | NA | TRBJ2-1 | TRBV10-3
ASSVDPDTNTQY | NA | TRBJ2-3 | TRBV9
ASSQDRGRATSGRNEQY | NA | TRBJ2-7 | TRBV4-1
ASSFGPEGNTIY | NA | TRBJ1-3 | TRBV5-1
ASSHQGGTNEKLF | NA | TRBJ1-4 | TRBV3-1/TRBV3-2
ASSLTGNTGELF | NA | TRBJ2-2 | TRBV5-1
ASSYSWGLASNPNYNEQF | NA | TRBJ2-1 | TRBV5-1
ASSSRQVGSGANVLT | NA | TRBJ2-6 | TRBV2
ASSLEGAFAEQY | few | TRBJ2-7 | TRBV5-4
ASSQGMPGPNYGYT | once | TRBJ1-2 | TRBV3-1/TRBV3-2
ASSLVAGNYGYT | NA | TRBJ1-2 | TRBV5-1
SASLRSSGNTIY | NA | TRBJ1-3 | TRBV20-1
ASSVGRGRIMNTEAF | NA | TRBJ1-1 | TRBV2
ASGSGTSDYEQY | NA | TRBJ2-7 | TRBV28
ASSLAGASRYNEQF | NA | TRBJ2-1 | TRBV27
ASSYLTSGSPYNEQF | NA | TRBJ2-1 | TRBV11-2
ASSWGQGYQETQY | NA | TRBJ2-5 | TRBV5-5
ASSPRQADGRSGGGEAF | NA | TRBJ1-1 | TRBV3-1/TRBV3-2
SVDRGYTGELF | NA | TRBJ2-2 | TRBV29-1
ASSFLRPTLPLH | NA | TRBJ1-6 | TRBV28
ASSSRAAHQPQH | once | TRBJ1-5 | TRBV27
ASSQAPINEQF | NA | TRBJ2-1 | TRBV4-2
ASSYSPVNNEQF | NA | TRBJ2-1 | TRBV6-5
ASSVGGLGETQY | NA | TRBJ2-5 | TRBV9
AWSNPTGANYGYT | NA | TRBJ1-2 | TRBV30
ASSLLRRSGNTIY | NA | TRBJ1-3 | TRBV28
ASSLGAGVDVDTQY | NA | TRBJ2-3 | TRBV5-1
ASSAPLREGPQEQF | few | TRBJ2-1 | TRBV9
SVAEAYGYT | NA | TRBJ1-2 | TRBV29-1
ASKRGYTDTQY | NA | TRBJ2-3 | TRBV3-1/TRBV3-2
ASSEGQGNSPLH | NA | TRBJ1-6 | TRBV28
AIRRSGGSNTIY | NA | TRBJ1-3 | TRBV6-6
ATSRLDRANEKLF | NA | TRBJ1-4 | TRBV15
ASSNTGTGNTEAF | NA | TRBJ1-1 | TRBV5-1
ASSLLAGGGTGELF | NA | TRBJ2-2 | TRBV7-2
ASSPPGGTNYGYT | NA | TRBJ1-2 | TRBV5-1
ASSFSQARRDNEQF | once | TRBJ2-1 | TRBV27
ASSLFQGGNTIY | NA | TRBJ1-3 | TRBV6-5
ASSIGQTNTEAF | NA | TRBJ1-1 | TRBV18
ASSLQGENYEQY | NA | TRBJ2-7 | TRBV5-1